The 2 T cell receptor beta chains listed next were all sequenced from one sample in a study of blood T cell repertoires in COVID-19 (TCRdb year 2020). Libraries were prepared through the immunoSEQ multiplex PCR assay. TCRdb carries this immuneACCESS record with in-frame sequences only. Its versions omit some clonotypes, under half of them owing to an unresolved V gene in the studies checked, with the rest unexplained. The sample table records under 150,000 clones; 85% to 90% of these occur just once. In total, the top ten clones hold 2% to 2.5% of the sample. Sequenced material: peripheral blood. The source of these receptors is a middle-aged man with active COVID-19.

This chain links TRBV30 with TRBJ1-3, with 8 bases identical to TRBD1. The V and J ends lost 2 bases and 3 bases, in that order; junction bases with no gene match: 3. CDR1 and CDR2 from the germline V gene are GTSNPN and SVGIG (reference sequence). This CDR3 is 14 amino acids long. This CDR3 is CAWSRRGHGNTIYF. In nucleotides, the CDR3 is TGTGCCTGGAGTCGCAGGGGGCATGGAAACACCATATATTTT.

This chain joins TRBV5-1 and TRBJ1-1; 8 bases are a match to TRBD1. The trim removed 3 bases at V and 1 base at J, leaving 2 bases unmatched. Germline V lookup: CDR1 SGHRS, CDR2 YFSETQ. The CDR3 is 14 amino acids. As DNA, the CDR3 is TGCGCCAGCAGCTACGGACAGGGGAACACTGAAGCTTTCTTT. It translates to CASSYGQGNTEAFF.